This is a list of T cell receptor beta chains from one sample in a study of blood T cell repertoires in COVID-19. Sequencing used immunoSEQ multiplex PCR; TCRdb keeps in-frame clones, though not all of them. The sample records about 230,000 clones, around 90% being singletons. The specimen was PBMCs or T cells enriched from blood (not recorded which). These receptors all stem from a man aged 25 to 40 who had recovered from COVID-19. Each CDR3 is given with its conserved first and last residue. A D gene is named only where the DNA matches it firmly. Expanded clones are given a class, and other clones once, few, many or no size at all.

j_gene: TRBJ2-5
d_gene: NA
v_gene: TRBV30
abundance: NA
CDR3nt: TGTGCCTGGAGTGTAGGGTTGGGGTCGGGGGAGACCCAGTACTTC
CDR3aa: CAWSVGLGSGETQYF

j_gene: TRBJ2-3
d_gene: TRBD2
v_gene: TRBV15
abundance: NA
CDR3nt: TGTGCCACCAGCAGAGAACTAGCGGGAGTTGGTACGCAGTATTTT
CDR3aa: CATSRELAGVGTQYF

j_gene: TRBJ1-6
d_gene: NA
v_gene: TRBV6-5
abundance: NA
CDR3nt: TGTGCCAGCAGGCGGGGATCCAATTCACCCCTCCACTTT
CDR3aa: CASRRGSNSPLHF

j_gene: TRBJ2-7
d_gene: NA
v_gene: TRBV3-1/TRBV3-2
abundance: few
CDR3nt: TGTGCCAGCAGCCAATCGGGCGAGCAGTACTTC
CDR3aa: CASSQSGEQYF

j_gene: TRBJ2-1
d_gene: TRBD1
v_gene: TRBV7-9
abundance: NA
CDR3nt: TGTGCCAGCGGACAGGGGGGTTACAATGAGCAGTTCTTC
CDR3aa: CASGQGGYNEQFF

j_gene: TRBJ2-7
d_gene: TRBD2
v_gene: TRBV9
abundance: NA
CDR3nt: TGTGCCAGCAGCACGGGACTAGCGGGCTACGAGCAGTACTTC
CDR3aa: CASSTGLAGYEQYF

j_gene: TRBJ2-5
d_gene: TRBD1
v_gene: TRBV3-1/TRBV3-2
abundance: NA
CDR3nt: TGTGCCAGCAGCCAAGGACAGGGAGCAGGGACCCAGTACTTC
CDR3aa: CASSQGQGAGTQYF

j_gene: TRBJ2-3
d_gene: TRBD2
v_gene: TRBV24-1
abundance: NA
CDR3nt: TGTGCCATTAATTCAAGCGGGGGAAACACAGATACGCAGTATTTT
CDR3aa: CAINSSGGNTDTQYF

j_gene: TRBJ2-5
d_gene: NA
v_gene: TRBV20-1
abundance: NA
CDR3nt: TGCAGTGCGAGTACTTTAATAAGAGCTAGGGGAGAGACCCAGTACTTC
CDR3aa: CSASTLIRARGETQYF

j_gene: TRBJ2-7
d_gene: TRBD1
v_gene: TRBV7-9
abundance: few
CDR3nt: TGTGCCAGCGGGACAGGGGTAAACGAGCAGTACTTC
CDR3aa: CASGTGVNEQYF

j_gene: TRBJ1-2
d_gene: TRBD1
v_gene: TRBV11-2
abundance: NA
CDR3nt: TGTGCCAGCAGCTTAGTCCCGGGACAGGGTTTAACCAACTATGGCTACACCTTC
CDR3aa: CASSLVPGQGLTNYGYTF

j_gene: TRBJ1-2
d_gene: NA
v_gene: TRBV11-1
abundance: NA
CDR3nt: TGTGCCAGCAGCTTAGCCTCGACAGACCGCTACACCTTC
CDR3aa: CASSLASTDRYTF

j_gene: TRBJ2-7
d_gene: NA
v_gene: TRBV5-6
abundance: NA
CDR3nt: TGTGCCAGCAGCTCAGGATACAGCTCCTACGAGCAGTACTTC
CDR3aa: CASSSGYSSYEQYF

j_gene: TRBJ2-7
d_gene: TRBD1
v_gene: TRBV27
abundance: NA
CDR3nt: TGTGCCAGCAGTCCGGACAGGGGTCGCGCCTACGAGCAGTACTTC
CDR3aa: CASSPDRGRAYEQYF

j_gene: TRBJ2-1
d_gene: TRBD2
v_gene: TRBV7-8
abundance: NA
CDR3nt: TGTGCCAGCAGCTTACGTCCTGTTTTTCTGGCTAGCGGGGGCCCCTACAATGAGCAGTTCTTC
CDR3aa: CASSLRPVFLASGGPYNEQFF

j_gene: TRBJ2-1
d_gene: TRBD2
v_gene: TRBV9
abundance: NA
CDR3nt: TGTGCCAGCAGCGTAGGTTCTAGCGGGAGGAATTATAATGAGCAGTTCTTC
CDR3aa: CASSVGSSGRNYNEQFF

j_gene: TRBJ2-1
d_gene: NA
v_gene: TRBV19
abundance: once
CDR3nt: TGTGCCAGTAGCCCCGCGGCGGGCCGGGGGTACAATGAGCAGTTCTTC
CDR3aa: CASSPAAGRGYNEQFF

j_gene: TRBJ2-1
d_gene: TRBD1
v_gene: TRBV30
abundance: NA
CDR3nt: TGTGCCTGGGATAAGACAGGGTATAGTAATGAGCAGTTCTTC
CDR3aa: CAWDKTGYSNEQFF

j_gene: TRBJ1-4
d_gene: NA
v_gene: TRBV10-1
abundance: NA
CDR3nt: TGCGCCAGCGCTGGGGGCGCTGGTGAAAAACTGTTTTTT
CDR3aa: CASAGGAGEKLFF

j_gene: TRBJ2-3
d_gene: TRBD2
v_gene: TRBV7-3
abundance: NA
CDR3nt: TGTGCCAGCAACGGGGGGTACACAGATACGCAGTATTTT
CDR3aa: CASNGGYTDTQYF

j_gene: TRBJ1-3
d_gene: NA
v_gene: TRBV28
abundance: few
CDR3nt: TGTGCCAGCAGTTTCTTCAGGGCGAATTCTGGAAACACCATATATTTT
CDR3aa: CASSFFRANSGNTIYF

j_gene: TRBJ1-6
d_gene: NA
v_gene: TRBV6-4
abundance: NA
CDR3nt: TGTGCCAGCAGTGCATCCGGTACAGGGTATAATTCACCCCTCCACTTT
CDR3aa: CASSASGTGYNSPLHF

j_gene: TRBJ2-5
d_gene: NA
v_gene: TRBV4-3
abundance: NA
CDR3nt: TGCGCCAGCAGCCCGCCCGGGTGGGGAGGACAAGAGACCCAGTACTTC
CDR3aa: CASSPPGWGGQETQYF

j_gene: TRBJ1-2
d_gene: TRBD1
v_gene: TRBV28
abundance: NA
CDR3nt: TGTGCCAGCAGTCCCTGGGACAGGGGGTCGCCTAACTATGGCTACACCTTC
CDR3aa: CASSPWDRGSPNYGYTF

j_gene: TRBJ1-4
d_gene: TRBD1
v_gene: TRBV30
abundance: NA
CDR3nt: TGTGCCTGGAGTAGGTTGACAGGGGGGGAAAAACTGTTTTTT
CDR3aa: CAWSRLTGGEKLFF

j_gene: TRBJ2-7
d_gene: NA
v_gene: TRBV21-1
abundance: NA
CDR3nt: TGTGCCAGCAGCAAAGGAGCAGGAGGATACGAGCAGTACTTC
CDR3aa: CASSKGAGGYEQYF

j_gene: TRBJ2-1
d_gene: TRBD2
v_gene: TRBV9
abundance: NA
CDR3nt: TGTGCCAGCAGCCCCAGGACTAGCGGGAGAAATGAGCAGTTCTTC
CDR3aa: CASSPRTSGRNEQFF

j_gene: TRBJ2-7
d_gene: NA
v_gene: TRBV7-2
abundance: once
CDR3nt: TGTGCCAGCAGCTTAGTATCCGGGAGCGCCCACGAGCAGTACTTC
CDR3aa: CASSLVSGSAHEQYF

j_gene: TRBJ1-4
d_gene: TRBD1
v_gene: TRBV25-1
abundance: NA
CDR3nt: TGTGCCTCCACAGGGGGTGGTGAAAAACTGTTTTTT
CDR3aa: CASTGGGEKLFF

j_gene: TRBJ1-1
d_gene: NA
v_gene: TRBV9
abundance: NA
CDR3nt: TGTGCCAGCAGCCCCCAGCAGGGGAACACTGAAGCTTTCTTT
CDR3aa: CASSPQQGNTEAFF

j_gene: TRBJ1-5
d_gene: NA
v_gene: TRBV28
abundance: NA
CDR3nt: TGTGCCAGCAGAACCTCCACCGGGGAGCCCCAGCATTTT
CDR3aa: CASRTSTGEPQHF

j_gene: TRBJ1-3
d_gene: NA
v_gene: TRBV19
abundance: NA
CDR3nt: TGTGCCAGTAGTATTGACGGGTCCGCGTTTCCCATATATTTT
CDR3aa: CASSIDGSAFPIYF

j_gene: TRBJ2-3
d_gene: TRBD1
v_gene: TRBV7-2
abundance: NA
CDR3nt: TGTGCCAGCAGCTTAGCTTACGGGACAGGGAGCACAGATACGCAGTATTTT
CDR3aa: CASSLAYGTGSTDTQYF

j_gene: TRBJ2-3
d_gene: NA
v_gene: TRBV20-1
abundance: NA
CDR3nt: TGCAGTGCTAGTCCGGAGGTGCTCCATACGCAGTATTTT
CDR3aa: CSASPEVLHTQYF

j_gene: TRBJ2-2
d_gene: TRBD2
v_gene: TRBV7-9
abundance: NA
CDR3nt: TGTGCCAGCAGCGCAGGACTAGCTAGGTCCGGGGAGCTGTTTTTT
CDR3aa: CASSAGLARSGELFF

j_gene: TRBJ2-7
d_gene: NA
v_gene: TRBV7-2
abundance: NA
CDR3nt: TGTGCCAGCACCGGACTGGGGAGAGCCTACGAGCAGTACTTC
CDR3aa: CASTGLGRAYEQYF

j_gene: TRBJ2-3
d_gene: NA
v_gene: TRBV6-1
abundance: NA
CDR3nt: TGTGCCAGCAGTGAAGGATGGGGAGAAGATACGCAGTATTTT
CDR3aa: CASSEGWGEDTQYF

j_gene: TRBJ2-5
d_gene: TRBD2
v_gene: TRBV9
abundance: few
CDR3nt: TGTGCCAGCAGCGTAGGAGCGGGGGGGCCAATTGAGACCCAGTACTTC
CDR3aa: CASSVGAGGPIETQYF

j_gene: TRBJ2-5
d_gene: TRBD2
v_gene: TRBV2
abundance: NA
CDR3nt: TGTGCCAGCAGGGGACTAGCGGGTTTTGAGACCCAGTACTTC
CDR3aa: CASRGLAGFETQYF

j_gene: TRBJ1-2
d_gene: NA
v_gene: TRBV12-3/TRBV12-4
abundance: NA
CDR3nt: TGTGCCAGCAGTCCGACAGAATACAATGGCTACACCTTC
CDR3aa: CASSPTEYNGYTF

j_gene: TRBJ1-3
d_gene: TRBD1
v_gene: TRBV18
abundance: NA
CDR3nt: TGTGCCAGCTCACCACCTACAGGGGCTGGAAACACCATATATTTT
CDR3aa: CASSPPTGAGNTIYF

j_gene: TRBJ2-7
d_gene: TRBD1
v_gene: TRBV24-1
abundance: few
CDR3nt: TGTGCCACCAGTGAAGGGAGGGGACAGGGGTGGTACGAGCAGTACTTC
CDR3aa: CATSEGRGQGWYEQYF

j_gene: TRBJ2-7
d_gene: NA
v_gene: TRBV3-1/TRBV3-2
abundance: NA
CDR3nt: TGTGCCAGCAGCCCTTCCCCCTTGAGTTTCTACGAGCAGTACTTC
CDR3aa: CASSPSPLSFYEQYF

j_gene: TRBJ2-2
d_gene: NA
v_gene: TRBV18
abundance: NA
CDR3nt: TGTGCCAGCTCACCATTCGCCGGTGACTTCACCGGGGAGCTGTTTTTT
CDR3aa: CASSPFAGDFTGELFF

j_gene: TRBJ2-1
d_gene: NA
v_gene: TRBV19
abundance: NA
CDR3nt: TGTGCCAGTACGGCGGGTTCCTACAATGAGCAGTTCTTC
CDR3aa: CASTAGSYNEQFF

j_gene: TRBJ1-2
d_gene: TRBD1
v_gene: TRBV10-3
abundance: NA
CDR3nt: TGTGCCATCAGGCGTTTCCAGGGGGACTATGGCTACACCTTC
CDR3aa: CAIRRFQGDYGYTF